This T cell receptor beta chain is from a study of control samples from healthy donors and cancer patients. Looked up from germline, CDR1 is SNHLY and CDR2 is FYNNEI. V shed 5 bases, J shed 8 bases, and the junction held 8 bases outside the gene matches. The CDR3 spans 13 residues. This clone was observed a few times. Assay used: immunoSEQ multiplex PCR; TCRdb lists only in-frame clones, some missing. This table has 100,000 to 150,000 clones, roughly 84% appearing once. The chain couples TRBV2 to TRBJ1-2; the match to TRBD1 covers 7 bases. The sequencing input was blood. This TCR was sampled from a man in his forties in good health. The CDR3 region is CASSSDRVGGYTF. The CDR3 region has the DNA TGTGCCAGCAGTTCCGACAGGGTCGGCGGCTACACCTTC.